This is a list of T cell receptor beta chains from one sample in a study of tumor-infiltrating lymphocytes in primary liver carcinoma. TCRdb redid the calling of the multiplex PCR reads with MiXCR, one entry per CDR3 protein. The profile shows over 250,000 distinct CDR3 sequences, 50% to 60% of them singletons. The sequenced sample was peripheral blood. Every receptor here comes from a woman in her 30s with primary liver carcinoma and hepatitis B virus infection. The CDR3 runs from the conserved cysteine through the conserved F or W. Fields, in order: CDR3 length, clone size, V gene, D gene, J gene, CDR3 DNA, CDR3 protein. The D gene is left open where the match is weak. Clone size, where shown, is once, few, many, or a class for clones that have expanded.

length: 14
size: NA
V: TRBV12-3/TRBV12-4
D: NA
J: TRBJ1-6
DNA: TGTAGCAGCAGTCGGAGACAGGATAATTCACCCCTCCACTTT
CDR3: CSSSRRQDNSPLHF

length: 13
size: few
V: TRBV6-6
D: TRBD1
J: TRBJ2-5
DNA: TGTGCCAGCGGACAGGGGGCTTCGGAGACCCAGTACTTC
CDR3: CASGQGASETQYF

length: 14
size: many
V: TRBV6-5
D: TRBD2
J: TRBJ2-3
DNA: TGTGCCAGCAGTACTAGCGGGAGTAAAGATACGCAGTATTTT
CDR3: CASSTSGSKDTQYF

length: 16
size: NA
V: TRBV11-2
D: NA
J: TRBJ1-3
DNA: TGTGCCAGCAGCTCCACCGGAGACAGCCTAGTAAACACCATATATTTT
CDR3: CASSSTGDSLVNTIYF

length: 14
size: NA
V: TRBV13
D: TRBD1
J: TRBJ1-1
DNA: TGTGTCAGCAGGACAGGGGATGCAAAGACTGAAGCTTTCTTT
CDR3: CVSRTGDAKTEAFF

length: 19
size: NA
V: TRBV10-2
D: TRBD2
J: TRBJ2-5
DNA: TGCGCCAGCAGTGAGGATGCCGCCTTCCTAGCGGGAGGGCCCAGGACCCAGTCCTTC
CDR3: CASSEDAAFLAGGPRTQSF

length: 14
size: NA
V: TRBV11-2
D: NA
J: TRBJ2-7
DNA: TGTGCCAGTAGCTTAGTAGCGGCTATCTACGAGCAGTACTTC
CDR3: CASSLVAAIYEQYF

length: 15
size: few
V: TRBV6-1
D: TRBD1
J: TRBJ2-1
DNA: TGTGCCAGCAGTGAAGAGGGAGCAGGGGGCCATGAGCAGTTCTTC
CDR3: CASSEEGAGGHEQFF

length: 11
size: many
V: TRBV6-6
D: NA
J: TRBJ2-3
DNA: TGTGCCAGCACCCGCACAGATACGCAGTATTTT
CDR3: CASTRTDTQYF

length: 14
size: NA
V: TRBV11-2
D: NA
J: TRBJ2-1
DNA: TGTGCCTGCAGCCGTGAGAACCCCCTAGGTGAGCAGTTCTTC
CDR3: CACSRENPLGEQFF

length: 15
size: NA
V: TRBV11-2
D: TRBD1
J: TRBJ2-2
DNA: TGTGCCAGCAGCTGTACAGGGGCGAACACCGGGGAGTTGTTTTTT
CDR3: CASSCTGANTGELFF

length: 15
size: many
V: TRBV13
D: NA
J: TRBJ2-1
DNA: TGTGCCAGCCTCCGGTCGGGTCTGATTTTGGTTGAGCAGTTCTTC
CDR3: CASLRSGLILVEQFF

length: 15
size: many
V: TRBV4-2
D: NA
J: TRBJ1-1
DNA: TGTGCCAGCAGCCCCAAGGTCGGGCCTGGTACTGAAGCTTTCTTT
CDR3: CASSPKVGPGTEAFF

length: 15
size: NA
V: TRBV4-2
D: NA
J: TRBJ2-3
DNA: TGTGCCAGCAGCCCAATAGGGGGGCGCACAGATACGCAGTATTTT
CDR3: CASSPIGGRTDTQYF

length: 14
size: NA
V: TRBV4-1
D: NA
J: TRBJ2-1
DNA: TGCGCCAGCAGCCATACCACGAAGAGCGGTGAGCAGTTCTTC
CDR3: CASSHTTKSGEQFF

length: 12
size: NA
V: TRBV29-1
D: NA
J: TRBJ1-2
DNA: TGCAGCGGAGGAGGATTGAACTATGGCTACACCTTC
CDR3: CSGGGLNYGYTF

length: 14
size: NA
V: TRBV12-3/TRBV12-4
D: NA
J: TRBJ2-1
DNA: TGTGCCAGCAGTTTGACGGGCCCCTACGATGAGCAGTTCTTC
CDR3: CASSLTGPYDEQFF

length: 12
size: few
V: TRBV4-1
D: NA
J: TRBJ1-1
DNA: TGCGCCAGCGAGGGTCTGAACACTGAAGCTTTCTTT
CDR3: CASEGLNTEAFF

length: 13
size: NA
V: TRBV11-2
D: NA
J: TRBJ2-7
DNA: TGTGCCACCCGAAGAAGGGGAGCCTACGAGCAGTACTTC
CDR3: CATRRRGAYEQYF

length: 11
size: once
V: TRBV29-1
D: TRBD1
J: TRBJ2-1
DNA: TGCAGCAATAGGACAGGGAAAAAGCAGTTCTTT
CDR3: CSNRTGKKQFF

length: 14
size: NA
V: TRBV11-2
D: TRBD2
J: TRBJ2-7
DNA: TGTGTCAGCAGCTTCCTGACTAGCAGGAGCGAGCAGTACTTC
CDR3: CVSSFLTSRSEQYF

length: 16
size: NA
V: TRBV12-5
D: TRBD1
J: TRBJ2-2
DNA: TGTGCTAGTGGTTTGCAGGGGGTAGCCAACACCGGGGAGCTGTTTTTT
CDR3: CASGLQGVANTGELFF

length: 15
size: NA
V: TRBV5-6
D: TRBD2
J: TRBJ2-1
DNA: TGTGCTAGCAGCTTGGTGGCGGGGGGTCACAGTGAGCAGTTCTTC
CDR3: CASSLVAGGHSEQFF

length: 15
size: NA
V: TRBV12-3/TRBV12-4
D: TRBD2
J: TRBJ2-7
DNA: TGTGCCAGCAGTTTAGGGGGAGGGCCTAGCTACGTGCAGTACTTC
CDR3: CASSLGGGPSYVQYF

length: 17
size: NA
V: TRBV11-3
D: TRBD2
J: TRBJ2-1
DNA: TGTGCCAGCAGCGCCCATCCGGGACTAAGCTCCTACAATGAGCAGTCCTTC
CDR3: CASSAHPGLSSYNEQSF

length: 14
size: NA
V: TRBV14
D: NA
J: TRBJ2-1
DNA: TGTGCCAGCAGCCAAGATTTAAGGAGCACTGTGCAGTTCTTC
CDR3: CASSQDLRSTVQFF

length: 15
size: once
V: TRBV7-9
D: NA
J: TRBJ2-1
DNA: TGTACCAGCAGCTTATTACGGGAGTTTACGAATGAGCAGTTCTTC
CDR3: CTSSLLREFTNEQFF

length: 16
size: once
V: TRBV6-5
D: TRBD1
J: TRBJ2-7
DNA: TGTGCCAGCAGTTACTCAGGGGGCTCGGTAGCCTACGCGCAGTACTTC
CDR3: CASSYSGGSVAYAQYF

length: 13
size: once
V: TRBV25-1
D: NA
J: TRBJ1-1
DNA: TGTGCCAGCAGTGAATATGTCGGGGGCAAAGCTTTCTTT
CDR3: CASSEYVGGKAFF

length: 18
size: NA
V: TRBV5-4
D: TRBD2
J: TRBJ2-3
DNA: TGTGCCAGCAGAACCGGGACTAGCGGGAGTGTGGGCACAGATACACAGTATTTT
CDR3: CASRTGTSGSVGTDTQYF

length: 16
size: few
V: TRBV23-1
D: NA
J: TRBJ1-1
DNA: TGCGCCAGCAGTCAATTCCCCCGAGGGACGAACACTGAAGCTTTCTTT
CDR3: CASSQFPRGTNTEAFF

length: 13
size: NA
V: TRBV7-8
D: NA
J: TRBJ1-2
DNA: TGTGCCAGCAGTAGACAGATTAACTATGGCTACACCTTC
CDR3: CASSRQINYGYTF

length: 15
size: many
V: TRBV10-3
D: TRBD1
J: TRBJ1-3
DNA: TGTGCCATCACAGGGGGCATCTCCTCTGGAAACACCATATATTTT
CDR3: CAITGGISSGNTIYF

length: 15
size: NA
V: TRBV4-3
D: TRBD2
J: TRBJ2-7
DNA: TGCGCCAGCAGCCAAAAACTAGCGGAGCACTACGAGCAGTACTTC
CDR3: CASSQKLAEHYEQYF

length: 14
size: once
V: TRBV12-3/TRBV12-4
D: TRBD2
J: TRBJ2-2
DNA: TGTGCCAGCCAACAAGCGGGAGACATCGGAGAGCTGTTTTTT
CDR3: CASQQAGDIGELFF

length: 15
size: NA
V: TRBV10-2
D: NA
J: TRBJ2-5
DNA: TGCGCCAACAGTGAGTCGAAGCTCTTGTCAGAGACCCAGTACTTC
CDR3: CANSESKLLSETQYF

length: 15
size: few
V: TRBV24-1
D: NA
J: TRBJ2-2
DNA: TGTGCCACCAGTGATACCAGGGGTGGCACCGGGGAGCTGTTTTTT
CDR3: CATSDTRGGTGELFF

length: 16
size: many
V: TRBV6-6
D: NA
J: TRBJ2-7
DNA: TGTGCCAGCAGTTACTCGAGAGGGAAGAGCTCCTACGAGCAGTACTTC
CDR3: CASSYSRGKSSYEQYF

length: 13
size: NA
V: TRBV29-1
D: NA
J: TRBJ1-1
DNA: TGCGGCGTGAGACAGAGATTGAACACTGAAGCTTTCTTT
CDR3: CGVRQRLNTEAFF

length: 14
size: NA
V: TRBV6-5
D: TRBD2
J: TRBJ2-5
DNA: TGCGCCAGCAGTTCGTTTGCGGGAGTAGAGACCCAGTACTTC
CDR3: CASSSFAGVETQYF

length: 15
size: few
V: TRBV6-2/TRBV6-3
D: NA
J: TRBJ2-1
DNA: TGTGCCAGCAGCCAGTGGAGGGCCCGGTCCCATGAGCAGTTCTTC
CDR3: CASSQWRARSHEQFF

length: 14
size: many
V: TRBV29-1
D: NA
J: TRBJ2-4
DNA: TGCAGCGTTCGGGACCCAACGGGGCAAAACATTCAGTACTTC
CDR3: CSVRDPTGQNIQYF